This is a list of T cell receptor beta chains from one sample in a study of CD8 T cells in ankylosing spondylitis. TCRdb passed the 5' RACE reads through MiXCR, listing each CDR3 protein once. The data contain about 400,000 distinct CDR3 sequences, around 20% of them singletons. The sample was blood, either unsorted or a sorted T cell fraction (not recorded which). The receptors were gathered from a male donor with ankylosing spondylitis. The CDR3 runs from the conserved cysteine through the conserved F or W. D genes are given only for firm matches. The size of a clone is reported for some rows only, either as once, few or many, or as a class for expanded clones.

V gene,clone size,D gene,J gene,CDR3 length,CDR3 protein,CDR3 DNA
TRBV6-5,few,TRBD2,TRBJ2-3,17,CASSYSGETSDRDTQYF,TGTGCCAGCAGTTACTCGGGGGAGACTAGCGACCGAGATACGCAGTATTTT
TRBV15,few,NA,TRBJ1-2,16,CATSRLRLGQNYGYTF,TGTGCCACCAGCAGATTGAGGTTGGGACAAAACTATGGCTACACCTTC
TRBV18,few,NA,TRBJ2-1,14,CASSPVGHSNEQFF,TGTGCCAGCTCACCAGTTGGACACTCCAATGAGCAGTTCTTC
TRBV7-8,few,NA,TRBJ2-3,15,CASSSGSLGTDTQYF,TGTGCCAGCAGCTCAGGGTCTCTTGGCACAGATACGCAGTATTTT
TRBV20-1,few,NA,TRBJ2-1,11,CSARDGEEWFF,TGCAGTGCTAGAGATGGAGAGGAATGGTTCTTC
TRBV5-5,few,TRBD1,TRBJ1-5,15,CASSLGQGTFEPQHF,TGTGCCAGCAGCTTGGGACAGGGAACCTTCGAGCCCCAGCATTTT
TRBV12-3/TRBV12-4,NA,NA,TRBJ2-2,13,CASSFGTTGELFF,TGTGCCAGCAGTTTCGGTACGACCGGGGAGCTGTTTTTT
TRBV6-5,few,NA,TRBJ2-2,15,CASSYSAGTTGELFF,TGTGCCAGCAGTTACTCGGCGGGGACTACCGGGGAGCTGTTTTTT
TRBV7-8,NA,NA,TRBJ1-1,17,CASSLGASNGMNTEAFF,TGTGCCAGCAGCTTAGGGGCCTCTAACGGGATGAACACTGAAGCTTTCTTT
TRBV4-2,NA,NA,TRBJ1-5,15,CASSQDSGPEVPQHF,TGTGCCAGCAGCCAAGATTCCGGCCCTGAGGTGCCCCAGCATTTT
TRBV20-1,many,NA,TRBJ2-3,13,CSASGRLTDTQYF,TGCAGTGCTAGCGGGAGATTGACAGATACGCAGTATTTT
TRBV28,NA,NA,TRBJ2-1,16,CASSPRPKISYNEQFF,TGTGCCAGCAGCCCCCGACCCAAGATCTCCTACAATGAGCAGTTCTTC
TRBV5-5,few,TRBD2,TRBJ2-3,15,CASRYGLAEADTQYF,TGTGCCAGCAGGTATGGACTAGCCGAGGCAGATACGCAGTATTTT
TRBV5-1,NA,NA,TRBJ2-1,15,CASSLELGYPAEQFF,TGCGCCAGCAGCTTAGAGCTGGGCTATCCAGCTGAGCAGTTCTTC
TRBV20-1,NA,TRBD2,TRBJ2-7,16,CSARDSRSGAAYEQYF,TGCAGTGCTAGAGATTCAAGGAGCGGGGCAGCCTACGAGCAGTACTTC
TRBV6-1,NA,TRBD2,TRBJ2-3,18,CASSTALRLAGVPDTQYF,TGTGCCAGCAGTACCGCCCTCAGACTAGCGGGAGTACCCGATACGCAGTATTTT
TRBV7-2,few,NA,TRBJ1-5,15,CASSSALGGNQPQHF,TGTGCCAGCAGCTCGGCCCTCGGGGGCAATCAGCCCCAGCATTTT
TRBV3-1,few,NA,TRBJ2-7,14,CASSQDVVIYEQYF,TGTGCCAGCAGCCAAGATGTAGTAATCTACGAGCAGTACTTC
TRBV5-1,few,NA,TRBJ2-1,14,CASSPEQGLNEQFF,TGCGCCAGCAGCCCCGAACAGGGTCTGAATGAGCAGTTCTTC
TRBV10-3,NA,NA,TRBJ2-4,14,CAIRSDSEGNIQYF,TGTGCCATCAGATCGGACAGCGAAGGGAACATTCAGTACTTC
TRBV20-1,NA,NA,TRBJ2-1,15,CSARSGTSSYNEQFF,TGCAGTGCTAGATCCGGGACCAGCTCCTACAATGAGCAGTTCTTC
TRBV19,NA,NA,TRBJ1-5,15,CASSIFTGNNQPQHF,TGTGCCAGCTCCATCTTTACAGGGAATAATCAGCCCCAGCATTTT
TRBV4-3,few,NA,TRBJ2-7,14,CASSQARRRREQYF,TGCGCCAGCAGCCAAGCTAGGCGGCGCCGAGAGCAGTACTTC
TRBV25-1,few,NA,TRBJ2-2,14,CASSPRLYTGELFF,TGTGCCAGCAGCCCTAGACTTTACACCGGGGAGCTGTTTTTT
TRBV7-2,few,TRBD1,TRBJ2-1,15,CASSRRDRVNNEQFF,TGTGCCAGCAGCCGCCGGGACAGGGTAAACAATGAGCAGTTCTTC
TRBV20-1,few,NA,TRBJ2-7,15,CSARDRVGGSYEQYF,TGCAGTGCTAGAGATCGGGTGGGGGGCTCCTACGAGCAGTACTTC
TRBV29-1,many,NA,TRBJ2-1,11,CSIAGGNEQFF,TGCAGCATTGCAGGGGGGAATGAGCAGTTCTTC
TRBV29-1,many,NA,TRBJ1-1,13,CSARQNLDTEAFF,TGCAGCGCCCGACAGAATCTTGACACTGAAGCTTTCTTT
TRBV2,many,NA,TRBJ2-6,15,CASSDPFSGANVLTF,TGTGCCAGCAGCGACCCTTTCTCTGGGGCCAACGTCCTGACTTTC
TRBV14,NA,NA,TRBJ2-2,13,CASSQAFLGELFF,TGTGCCAGCAGCCAAGCCTTCCTCGGGGAGCTGTTTTTT
TRBV3-1,few,NA,TRBJ2-7,14,CASSHDSGAYEQYF,TGTGCCAGCAGCCACGACAGTGGGGCCTACGAGCAGTACTTC
TRBV2,few,NA,TRBJ2-3,14,CASSELRGTDTQYF,TGTGCCAGCAGTGAACTCAGGGGAACAGATACGCAGTATTTT
TRBV20-1,few,TRBD2,TRBJ2-1,15,CSAFPFGLAGHEQFF,TGCAGTGCTTTCCCTTTTGGACTAGCAGGCCATGAGCAGTTCTTC
TRBV4-1,few,NA,TRBJ2-7,11,CASSYGQEQYF,TGCGCCAGCAGCTACGGACAGGAGCAGTACTTC
TRBV4-3,NA,NA,TRBJ2-2,16,CASSQELTLRSGELFF,TGCGCCAGCAGCCAAGAATTGACACTTAGGTCCGGGGAGCTGTTTTTT
TRBV20-1,few,NA,TRBJ2-1,18,CSAEAQTRPLPGDNEQFF,TGCAGTGCTGAGGCCCAGACTAGGCCTTTACCTGGGGACAATGAGCAGTTCTTC
TRBV20-1,NA,NA,TRBJ1-2,14,CSASADGTNYGYTF,TGCAGTGCTAGTGCCGACGGAACTAACTATGGCTACACCTTC
TRBV18,few,NA,TRBJ2-1,16,CASSPMVTGLNNEQFF,TGTGCCAGCTCACCTATGGTTACAGGCCTCAACAATGAGCAGTTCTTC
TRBV5-1,NA,TRBD2,TRBJ2-7,16,CASSLTLTSGSYEQYF,TGCGCCAGCAGCTTGACCTTAACTAGCGGCTCCTACGAGCAGTACTTC
TRBV5-1,NA,TRBD2,TRBJ2-3,15,CASSVLAAAVDTQYF,TGCGCCAGCAGCGTACTAGCGGCGGCTGTAGATACGCAGTATTTT
TRBV2,few,NA,TRBJ2-7,13,CASSESPYTSQYF,TGTGCCAGCAGTGAATCGCCTTATACTTCGCAGTACTTC
TRBV7-2,many,TRBD1,TRBJ1-1,15,CASSFGTGMNTEAFF,TGTGCCAGCAGCTTTGGGACAGGGATGAACACTGAAGCTTTCTTT
TRBV7-9,NA,NA,TRBJ1-5,12,CASSLDQGPQHF,TGTGCCAGCAGCTTAGACCAGGGGCCCCAGCATTTT
TRBV28,NA,TRBD2,TRBJ2-7,14,CASSLRGGAYKQYF,TGTGCCAGCAGTTTACGGGGAGGGGCCTACAAGCAGTACTTC
TRBV5-1,few,NA,TRBJ2-3,15,CASSSRDTDTDTQYF,TGCGCCAGCAGCTCCCGGGACACGGACACAGATACGCAGTATTTT
TRBV11-1,NA,TRBD1,TRBJ2-6,18,CASSFPGTGGYGANVLTF,TGTGCCAGCAGCTTCCCCGGGACAGGGGGCTATGGGGCCAACGTCCTGACTTTC
TRBV20-1,few,TRBD2,TRBJ2-3,16,CSARAPLAGGTDTQYF,TGCAGTGCTAGAGCCCCGCTAGCGGGAGGAACAGATACGCAGTATTTT
TRBV10-3,NA,NA,TRBJ2-4,14,CAISGQGAKNIQYF,TGTGCCATCAGTGGTCAGGGCGCCAAAAACATTCAGTACTTC
TRBV25-1,NA,NA,TRBJ1-6,17,CASRGIGGGTYNSPLHF,TGTGCCAGCAGGGGGATTGGGGGGGGGACCTATAATTCACCCCTCCACTTT
TRBV7-9,few,NA,TRBJ1-3,13,CASSPASGNTIYF,TGTGCCAGCAGCCCGGCCTCTGGAAACACCATATATTTT
TRBV28,NA,NA,TRBJ2-5,17,CASRRTGEGRYQETQYF,TGTGCCAGCAGAAGAACAGGGGAAGGGAGGTACCAAGAGACCCAGTACTTC
TRBV5-6,NA,TRBD2,TRBJ2-5,17,CASSLDLYAGVGETQYF,TGTGCCAGCAGCTTGGATTTATATGCGGGAGTTGGGGAGACCCAGTACTTC
TRBV19,few,TRBD1,TRBJ2-3,15,CASSARTGITDTQYF,TGTGCCAGTAGTGCCCGGACAGGGATAACAGATACGCAGTATTTT
TRBV20-1,NA,TRBD2,TRBJ2-1,18,CSAEPGLAGPGTYNEQFF,TGCAGTGCTGAACCGGGACTAGCGGGTCCGGGCACCTACAATGAGCAGTTCTTC
TRBV18,few,NA,TRBJ1-4,15,CASSPPRRVGEKLFF,TGTGCCAGCTCACCACCGCGGAGGGTGGGCGAAAAACTGTTTTTT
TRBV5-1,NA,NA,TRBJ1-1,13,CATATESNTEAFF,TGCGCCACCGCGACCGAATCGAACACTGAAGCTTTCTTT
TRBV15,NA,TRBD1,TRBJ1-6,16,CATSRDRPGGSSPLHF,TGTGCCACCAGCAGAGACCGTCCAGGGGGCTCTTCACCCCTCCACTTT
TRBV5-5,few,NA,TRBJ1-2,13,CASSQNNAGGYTF,TGTGCCAGCAGCCAAAATAATGCTGGTGGCTACACCTTC
TRBV4-1,few,NA,TRBJ1-3,16,CASSQVPSYRGNTIYF,TGCGCCAGCAGCCAAGTTCCCTCGTACAGAGGAAACACCATATATTTT